This TCR beta chain emerged from a study of blood T cell repertoires in COVID-19 (dated by TCRdb to about 2020). Study-wide context: Samples covering the acute and convalescent phases of COVID-19 were provided by collaborators in the United States, Italy and Spain. The prospective study material was composed of cDNA or gDNA derived from T cells, B-cell-depleted T cells, or PBMCs. The dataset comprised deeply sampled blood TCRbeta repertoires from subjects exposed to, actively infected with, or recovered from COVID-19. The repertoires were released in a freely available public database meant as a resource for research on the immune response to SARS-CoV-2. The samples were drawn from the first 160 participants of the ongoing ImmuneRACE study and from 1,254 subjects provided by 6 global collaborators. Nearly every sample came with metadata listing a de-identified subject ID, COVID-19 status, age in years and sex. Where available, HLA class I and class II types were obtained from metadata supplied by the sample provider rather than from assay-based typing. Broader findings and caveats from the paper: How much clinical and demographic metadata was included differed by source and by participant, and the metadata was provided uncurated.

Concerning this clone itself: The antigen this receptor binds is unknown. The sample holds no much larger clone one base away, and base qualities are not on file.

TCRbeta CDR3 regions were amplified from genomic DNA using the immunoSEQ Assay, a bias-controlled multiplex PCR. In the authors' own workflow: Within the assay, amplification of reference gene primers was used to estimate how many nucleated cells each sample contained. To quantify the absolute abundance of each unique TCRbeta CDR3 rearrangement, sequence reads were collapsed and filtered. For each sample, productive Simpson clonality was calculated by taking the square root of Simpson's diversity index across productive rearrangements. TCRdb stores this immuneACCESS table with in-frame sequences only. Part of the clones is absent; in the studies checked, under half of the shortfall reflects unresolved V genes, and no reason is known for the rest. V, J and clone size reflect that table, while D and trimming were determined from the DNA. Here the sample has 100,000 to 150,000 clones; 80% to 90% occur a single time. Of the sample, 25% to 30% is held by the ten largest clones.

Via the germline V gene (reference sequence), CDR1 is LNHDA and CDR2 SQIVND. Trimming takes 3 bases from V and 3 bases from J, and the germline ends sit 8 bases apart. Taken from cysteine to phenylalanine, the CDR3 has 13 residues. The only DNA kept is the CDR3, 39 bases in frame from the first base. Collaborating institutions collected whole blood in K2EDTA tubes following their own protocols. Collaborator samples were shipped for TCRbeta analysis as frozen whole blood, isolated PBMCs, or DNA extracted from either sample type. This receptor was identified in a woman in her 70s with acute or convalescent COVID-19. The sequencing sample was made of peripheral blood. The V and J genes are TRBV19 and TRBJ1-1; the D gene is perhaps TRBD1, on 5 matching bases. CDR3 region: CASSIQGYTEAFF. The DNA is as follows: TGTGCCAGTAGTATCCAGGGTTACACTGAAGCTTTCTTT.